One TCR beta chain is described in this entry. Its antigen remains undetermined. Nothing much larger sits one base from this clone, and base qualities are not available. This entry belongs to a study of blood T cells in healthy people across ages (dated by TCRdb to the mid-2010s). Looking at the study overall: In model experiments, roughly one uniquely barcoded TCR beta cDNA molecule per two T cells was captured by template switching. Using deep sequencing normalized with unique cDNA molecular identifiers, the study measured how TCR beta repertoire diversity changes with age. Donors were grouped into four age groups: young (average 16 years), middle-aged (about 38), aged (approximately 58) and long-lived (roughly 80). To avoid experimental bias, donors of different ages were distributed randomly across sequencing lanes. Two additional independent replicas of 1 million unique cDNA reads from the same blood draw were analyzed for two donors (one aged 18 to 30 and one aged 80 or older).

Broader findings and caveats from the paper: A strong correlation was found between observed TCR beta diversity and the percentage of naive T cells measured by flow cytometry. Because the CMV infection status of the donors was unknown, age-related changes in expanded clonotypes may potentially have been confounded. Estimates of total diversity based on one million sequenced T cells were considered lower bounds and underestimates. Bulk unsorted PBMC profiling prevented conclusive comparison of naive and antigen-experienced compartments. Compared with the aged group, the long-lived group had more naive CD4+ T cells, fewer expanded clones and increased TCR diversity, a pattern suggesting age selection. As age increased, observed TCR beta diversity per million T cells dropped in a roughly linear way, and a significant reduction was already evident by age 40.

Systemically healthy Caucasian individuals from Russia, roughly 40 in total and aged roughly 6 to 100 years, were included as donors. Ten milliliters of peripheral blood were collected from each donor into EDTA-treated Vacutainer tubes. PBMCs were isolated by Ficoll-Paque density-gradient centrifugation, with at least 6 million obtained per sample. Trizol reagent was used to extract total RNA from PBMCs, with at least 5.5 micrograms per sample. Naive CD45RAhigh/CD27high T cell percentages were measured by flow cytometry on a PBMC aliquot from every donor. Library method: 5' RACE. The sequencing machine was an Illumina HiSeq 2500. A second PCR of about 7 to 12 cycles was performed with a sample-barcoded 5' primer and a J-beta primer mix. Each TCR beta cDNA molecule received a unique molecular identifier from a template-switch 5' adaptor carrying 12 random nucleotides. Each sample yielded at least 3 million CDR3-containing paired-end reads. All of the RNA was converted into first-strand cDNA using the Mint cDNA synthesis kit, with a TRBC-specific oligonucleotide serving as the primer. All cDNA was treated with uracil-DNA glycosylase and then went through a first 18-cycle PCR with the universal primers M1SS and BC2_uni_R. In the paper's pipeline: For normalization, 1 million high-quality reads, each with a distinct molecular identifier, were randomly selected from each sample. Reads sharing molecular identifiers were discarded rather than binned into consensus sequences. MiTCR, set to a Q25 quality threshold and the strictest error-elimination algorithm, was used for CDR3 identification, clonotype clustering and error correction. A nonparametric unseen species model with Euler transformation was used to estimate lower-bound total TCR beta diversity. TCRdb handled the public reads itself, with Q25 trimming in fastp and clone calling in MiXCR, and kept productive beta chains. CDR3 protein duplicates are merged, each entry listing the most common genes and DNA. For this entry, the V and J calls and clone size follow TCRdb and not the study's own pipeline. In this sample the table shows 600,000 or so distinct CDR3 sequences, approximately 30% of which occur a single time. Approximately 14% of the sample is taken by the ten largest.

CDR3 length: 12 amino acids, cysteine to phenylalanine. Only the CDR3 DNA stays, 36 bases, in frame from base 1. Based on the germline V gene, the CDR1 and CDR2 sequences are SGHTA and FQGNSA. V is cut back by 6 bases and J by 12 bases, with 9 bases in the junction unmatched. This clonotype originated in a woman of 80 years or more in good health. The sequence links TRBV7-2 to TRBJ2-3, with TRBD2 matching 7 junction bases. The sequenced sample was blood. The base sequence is TGTGCCAGCAGTCTGGCGGGGGACCCCCAGTATTTT. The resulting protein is CASSLAGDPQYF. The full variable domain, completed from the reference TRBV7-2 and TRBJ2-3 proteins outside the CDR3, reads GAGVSQSPSNKVTEKGKDVELRCDPISGHTALYWYRQSLGQGLEFLIYFQGNSAPDKSGLPSDRFSAERTGGSVSTLTIQRTQQEDSAVYLCASSLAGDPQYFGPGTRLTVL.